This entry lists 24 T cell receptor beta chains sequenced from one sample in a study of CD8+CD57+ T cells in acquired aplastic anemia. It was genomic DNA that served as the template for profiling TCR beta VDJ and CDR3. TCRdb passed the reads through MiXCR, listing each CDR3 protein once. The profile shows over 150,000 distinct CDR3 sequences, around 75% of them singletons. Patients chosen for sequencing had CD8+CD57+ cells that had expanded, as shown by flow cytometry. Sequencing was carried out using sorted CD4+, CD8+, or CD8+CD57+ T cells (not recorded which) from PBMCs. The receptor source for this set is a human donor with aplastic anemia.

The chain has TRBV2 and TRBJ2-4; D gene uncertain. The CDR3 is 12 residues long. Germline V CDR1 and CDR2: SNHLY, FYNNEI. Trimming shortened V by 7 bases and J by 5 bases, and 9 bases separated the two germline ends. The CDR3 DNA follows: TGTGCCAGCAAGTGGCCCGAAAACATTCAGTACTTC. It encodes CASKWPENIQYF.

The chain couples TRBV29-1 to TRBJ1-2; 9 bases align to TRBD1. The CDR3 consists of 12 residues. Looked up from germline, CDR1 is SQVTM and CDR2 is ANQGSEA. J lost 10 bases, V lost 8 bases, and 11 bases had no gene match. The CDR3 DNA follows: TGCAGCACCTCCGGGACAGGGTCCTACTACACCTTC. It yields the protein CSTSGTGSYYTF.

The chain employs TRBV10-3 and TRBJ1-3; no reliable D call. CDR1 is ENHRY, CDR2 SYGVKD, per germline. The CDR3 length is 14 residues. Deletions cut 1 base from V and 4 bases from J, with 8 bases between. As DNA, the CDR3 is TGTGCCATCAGTGAGTTTATGGGAGGAAACACCATATATTTT. This gives the protein CAISEFMGGNTIYF.

The rearrangement uses TRBV10-3 and TRBJ2-2; TRBD2 agrees at 7 bases. Losses at the gene ends were 3 bases for V and 8 bases for J; bases not matched to a gene: 3. CDR3 length: 13 residues. Per germline, CDR1 ENHRY and CDR2 SYGVKD. The CDR3 protein is CAISDRAGGELFF. CDR3 coding DNA: TGTGCCATCAGTGACCGAGCGGGGGGGGAGCTGTTTTTT.

The rearrangement uses TRBV9 and TRBJ1-2, with TRBD1 identical over 11 bases. Germline CDR1 and CDR2: SGDLS and YYNGEE. V shed 3 bases and J 0 bases; nucleotides not matched to a gene: 7. The length of the CDR3 is 17 residues. The DNA for the CDR3 is TGTGCCAGCAGCGCACGGACAGGGGGCCTTTCTAACTATGGCTACACCTTC. The encoded protein is CASSARTGGLSNYGYTF.

This clonotype occurred a few times. V gene TRBV10-3 combines with J gene TRBJ1-2, with 9 bases aligning to TRBD1. The CDR3 contains 13 residues. With V trimmed by 4 bases and J by 6 bases, 3 bases remained unmatched. Germline loops: CDR1 ENHRY, CDR2 SYGVKD. The CDR3 nucleotides read TGTGCCATCAGTGGTACAGGGGGCAATGGCTACACCTTC. The encoded protein is CAISGTGGNGYTF.

The chain's CDR3 is CASSLARISYEQYF. CDR3 sequence (DNA): TGTGCCAGCAGCTTAGCCAGGATCTCCTACGAGCAGTACTTC. This sequence joins TRBV7-9 and TRBJ2-7; D gene uncertain. Trimming took 0 bases from V and 0 from J, leaving 6 bases between them. The CDR3 has 14 residues. CDR1 is SEHNR, CDR2 FQNEAQ, per germline (reference sequence).

The V and J genes are TRBV20-1 and TRBJ2-7; TRBD1 matches at 12 bases. The CDR3 is made up of 14 amino acids. With 2 bases clipped from V and 11 bases from J, the junction kept 10 bases outside the gene matches. Germline CDR1 is DFQATT and CDR2 is SNEGSKA (reference sequence). CDR3 in DNA: TGCAGTGCTAGAATCAGGGACAGGGGGCCCCTGGAGTACTTC. Translated: CSARIRDRGPLEYF.

This clonotype was seen a handful of times. This chain uses TRBV20-1 with TRBJ2-7; D is ambiguous. Looked up from germline, CDR1 is DFQATT and CDR2 is SNEGSKA (reference sequence). Trimming pared 5 bases from V and 6 bases from J, leaving 17 bases between. The CDR3 is 13 amino acids. The CDR3 sequence: CSAGSDSIGEQYF. DNA for the CDR3: TGCAGTGCTGGGTCCGACTCGATAGGCGAGCAGTACTTC.

The CDR3 region is CSVFVGYEQYF. CDR3 in DNA: TGCAGCGTTTTCGTAGGTTACGAGCAGTACTTC. The chain employs TRBV29-1 and TRBJ2-7; no firm D call. This CDR3 is 11 amino acids long. The V and J ends lost 5 bases and 4 bases respectively, with 9 bases between them. Germline-derived CDR1 and CDR2 are SQVTM and ANQGSEA.

The chain has TRBV29-1 and TRBJ1-6; 8 bases match TRBD1. After removal of 7 bases from V and 9 bases from J, the junction contained 8 bases not matched to a gene. CDR3 length: 13 residues. Germline CDR1 and CDR2: SQVTM and ANQGSEA. CDR3 amino acids: CSAGQGGSSPLHF. As DNA, the CDR3 is TGCAGCGCCGGACAGGGAGGGAGTTCACCCCTCCACTTT.

In its sample, this clonotype was seen once. V gene TRBV19 combines with J gene TRBJ1-3, with 8 nucleotides matching TRBD1. The V and J ends lost 7 bases and 4 bases, in that order; junction bases with no gene match: 3. The CDR3 loop spans 13 amino acids. CDR1 is LNHDA and CDR2 is SQIVND in the germline V gene (reference sequence). The CDR3 DNA is TGTGCCAGTAAGGACAGGGTCGGAAACACCATATATTTT. The encoded protein is CASKDRVGNTIYF.

This clonotype has at least ten counts. The chain has TRBV4-3 and TRBJ1-5, with D perhaps TRBD1 (5 bases). Per the germline V gene, CDR1 is LGHNA and CDR2 is YSLEER. The CDR3 has 15 residues. V lost 0 bases, J lost 4 bases, and 10 bases lay in between. CDR3 in amino acids: CASSQDSGGNQPQHF. CDR3 DNA: TGCGCCAGCAGCCAAGATTCGGGGGGAAATCAGCCCCAGCATTTT.

V gene TRBV6-4 combines with J gene TRBJ1-6; D not certain. Trimming took 5 bases from V and 5 from J, leaving 10 bases between them. The CDR3 spans 14 residues. The germline V gene encodes CDR1 MRHNA and CDR2 SNTAGT. Written as DNA, the CDR3 is TGTGCCAGCAGTAGTGGCGGGGATAATTCACCCCTCCACTTT. Translating gives CASSSGGDNSPLHF.

This clonotype was seen a few times. This chain uses TRBV10-3 with TRBJ2-3; tentatively, D is TRBD2 (6 bases). This CDR3 spans 16 amino acids. CDR1 is ENHRY and CDR2 is SYGVKD in the germline V gene. Trimming pared 1 base from V and 0 bases from J, leaving 11 bases between. The CDR3: CAISEYPAGSTDTQYF. CDR3 nucleotide sequence: TGTGCCATCAGTGAGTACCCCGCGGGAAGCACAGATACGCAGTATTTT.

This sequence joins TRBV5-1 and TRBJ2-7, with D uncertain. Trimming pared 0 bases from V and 5 bases from J, leaving 6 bases between. CDR1 SGHRS and CDR2 YFSETQ come from the germline V gene. The CDR3 covers 12 residues. The CDR3 reads CASSLERHEQYF. Written as DNA, the CDR3 is TGCGCCAGCAGCTTGGAGCGACACGAGCAGTACTTC.

This clonotype was seen a few times. This chain uses TRBV2 with TRBJ1-4; perhaps TRBD1 as D (5 bases). Looked up from germline, CDR1 is SNHLY and CDR2 is FYNNEI. The CDR3 is 14 amino acids. V lost 8 bases and J lost 8, with 18 bases in between. The CDR3 bases are TGTGCCAGCCGCCCCGAGGGGTTCGGGGAAAAACTGTTTTTT. Amino acid sequence: CASRPEGFGEKLFF. Combining the CDR3 with reference TRBV2 and TRBJ1-4 gives the whole variable domain EPEVTQTPSHQVTQMGQEVILRCVPISNHLYFYWYRQILGQKVEFLVSFYNNEISEKSEIFDDQFSVERPDGSNFTLKIRSTKLEDSAMYFCASRPEGFGEKLFFGSGTQLSVL.

This chain uses TRBV7-2 with TRBJ2-5, with TRBD2 identical over 7 bases. V was clipped by 3 bases and J by 5 bases; unmatched bases: 6. The V gene's germline CDR1 is SGHTA and CDR2 FQGNSA. The CDR3 has 14 residues. CDR3 sequence: CASSFRAGYETQYF. Here the CDR3 DNA reads TGTGCCAGCAGCTTCAGAGCGGGGTACGAGACCCAGTACTTC.

The chain combines TRBV9 with TRBJ2-1; D gene ambiguous. This CDR3 region has 12 residues. The germline CDR1 and CDR2 sequences are SGDLS and YYNGEE. Deletions cut 2 bases from V and 0 bases from J, with 0 bases between. The CDR3 here is CASSVSYNEQFF. The CDR3 region has the DNA TGTGCCAGCAGCGTCTCCTACAATGAGCAGTTCTTC.

The CDR3 is CASSAQGAQEQYF. For the CDR3, the DNA is TGTGCCAGCAGCGCGCAGGGGGCCCAAGAGCAGTACTTC. This chain connects TRBV7-3 to TRBJ2-7, with 8 bases matching TRBD1. Germline V gene sequence: CDR1 SGHTA, CDR2 FQGTGA. The length of the CDR3 is 13 residues. J lost 7 bases, V lost 5 bases, and 7 bases had no gene match. Using reference TRBV7-3 and TRBJ2-7 for the parts outside the CDR3, the full variable domain is GAGVSQTPSNKVTEKGKYVELRCDPISGHTALYWYRQSLGQGPEFLIYFQGTGAADDSGLPNDRFFAVRPEGSVSTLKIQRTERGDSAVYLCASSAQGAQEQYFGPGTRLTVT.

This clonotype occurred once. This sequence joins TRBV14 and TRBJ2-2; D is ambiguous. Germline V gene data show CDR1 as SGHDN and CDR2 as FVKESK. The CDR3 contains 13 residues. The V and J ends lost 4 bases and 5 bases respectively, with 8 bases between them. CDR3 in amino acids: CASSPARTGELFF. CDR3 nucleotide sequence: TGTGCCAGCAGCCCTGCTAGGACCGGGGAGCTGTTTTTT.

The chain recombines TRBV15 with TRBJ2-7; the match to TRBD1 covers 7 bases. V lost 5 bases to trimming and J lost 0 bases; unmatched junction nucleotides: 7. The CDR3 is made up of 15 amino acids. Germline CDR1 and CDR2: LNHNV and YYDKDF (reference sequence). Here the CDR3 DNA reads TGTGCCACCAGCCCCGGGACAGAGAGCTCCTACGAGCAGTACTTC. Its translation: CATSPGTESSYEQYF. Based on the CDR3 plus reference TRBV15 and TRBJ2-7, the full variable domain is DAMVIQNPRYQVTQFGKPVTLSCSQTLNHNVMYWYQQKSSQAPKLLFHYYDKDFNNEADTPDNFQSRRPNTSFCFLDIRSPGLGDTAMYLCATSPGTESSYEQYFGPGTRLTVT.

The V and J genes are TRBV5-1 and TRBJ2-7, with D unclear. The V and J ends lost 0 bases and 0 bases respectively, with 4 bases between them. Germline CDR1 reads SGHRS; CDR2 reads YFSETQ. The CDR3 consists of 13 residues. In DNA form, the CDR3 reads TGCGCCAGCAGCTTGGTCATCTCCTACGAGCAGTACTTC. This translates into CASSLVISYEQYF.

This chain links TRBV5-1 with TRBJ2-1; 7 bases map to TRBD2. The CDR3 spans 14 residues. The V gene's germline CDR1 is SGHRS and CDR2 YFSETQ. J was trimmed by 5 bases and V by 2 bases; bases with no gene match: 4. CDR3 sequence reads: CASSLGLVNNEQFF. CDR3 nucleotides: TGCGCCAGCAGCTTAGGACTAGTGAACAATGAGCAGTTCTTC.